This TCR beta chain stems from a study of blood T cell repertoires in COVID-19. On the study more broadly: Both acute and convalescent COVID-19 samples were obtained from the United States, Italy and Spain. T cells, B-cell-depleted T cells, or PBMCs provided the cDNA or gDNA that served as material.

In the original workflow: Nucleated cell counts were estimated from reference gene primer amplification. This table comes from immunoSEQ multiplex PCR, and its TCRdb copy is limited to in-frame clones, with some not included. That table supplies the V and J calls and clone size; D and trimming were determined from the DNA. The sample has about 87,000 clones; approximately 80% are singletons. Unmatched junction bases numbered 5, after V lost 6 bases and J lost 6 bases. From germline, CDR1 is SNHLY and CDR2 FYNNEI. The CDR3 loop spans 13 amino acids. The sequence was collected from a woman aged 70-85 years with acute or convalescent COVID-19. The sample consisted of peripheral blood. This sequence joins TRBV2 and TRBJ1-5; TRBD1 matches at 7 bases. CDR3 region: CASSGQEGQPQHF. CDR3 DNA sequence: TGTGCCAGCAGCGGACAGGAGGGTCAGCCCCAGCATTTT. Complete variable domain (other parts from reference TRBV2 and TRBJ1-5): EPEVTQTPSHQVTQMGQEVILRCVPISNHLYFYWYRQILGQKVEFLVSFYNNEISEKSEIFDDQFSVERPDGSNFTLKIRSTKLEDSAMYFCASSGQEGQPQHFGDGTRLSIL.